A single sample gave rise to the 6 T cell receptor beta chains below, sequenced in a study of T-cell memory formation after mild COVID-19 (dated by TCRdb to the early 2020s). Library prep was done by 5' RACE. Sequencer: Illumina NovaSeq 6000. The public reads were reanalyzed by TCRdb: fastp trimming at Q25, MiXCR alignment, in-frame beta chains only. Entries that share a CDR3 protein sequence are merged under the most common genes and DNA. The sample records about 150,000 distinct CDR3 sequences, about 28% of which are singletons. The biggest ten clones account for around 13% of the sample. Sequencing input: PBMCs or a T cell subset sorted from them (not recorded which). These receptors were obtained from an adult woman who had mild COVID-19 (a few samples of this study predate the infection). The sample titles of this study are shuffled in the database, so cell type and time point are left out; the donor was told from shared clones.

V gene TRBV20-1 combines with J gene TRBJ2-7, with 11 bases fitting TRBD1. Trimming removed 6 bases from V and 6 bases from J; junction bases left unmatched: 4. The CDR3 runs to 12 residues. The V gene's germline CDR1 is DFQATT and CDR2 SNEGSKA (reference sequence). CDR3 nucleotide sequence: TGCAGTGCAACCGGGACAGGGGGCGAGCAGTACTTC. It codes for CSATGTGGEQYF.

V and J are TRBV7-9 and TRBJ2-6; D is tentatively TRBD1 or TRBD2 (5 bases each). The CDR3 spans 16 residues. V was pared by 7 bases and J by 2 bases, with 15 bases between. Germline CDR1 is SEHNR and CDR2 is FQNEAQ (reference sequence). CDR3 protein: CASIIAPGPGANVLTF. Written as DNA, the CDR3 is TGTGCCAGCATCATAGCCCCGGGACCTGGGGCCAACGTCCTGACTTTC.

The J gene is TRBJ2-5, the V gene TRBV10-3, with 8 bases fitting TRBD2. V lost 3 bases and J lost 4; bases outside the gene matches: 13. The CDR3 spans 17 residues. Germline V gives CDR1 ENHRY, CDR2 SYGVKD. The CDR3 nucleotides are TGTGCCATCAGTGACGCCCAGCGGGGGTCGGCCTCAGAGACCCAGTACTTC. Its translation is CAISDAQRGSASETQYF.

CDR3 sequence: CASSWPKGPNTEAFF. CDR3 bases: TGTGCCAGCAGTTGGCCCAAGGGCCCGAACACTGAAGCTTTCTTT. This chain uses TRBV27 with TRBJ1-1; D gene uncertain. This CDR3 region has 15 residues. Between the trimmed V and J ends, which lost 4 bases and 1 base, there was a span of 13 bases. Germline values: CDR1 MNHEY, CDR2 SMNVEV (reference sequence).

This clonotype has only a few counts. V gene TRBV7-8 combines with J gene TRBJ2-2; TRBD2 matches at 8 bases. This CDR3 contains 16 residues. The V gene's germline CDR1 is SGHVS and CDR2 FQNEAQ. With V trimmed by 1 base and J by 3 bases, 4 bases remained unmatched. Written as DNA, the CDR3 is TGTGCCAGCAGCTTAGAGCGGGAGCGATACACCGGGGAGCTGTTTTTT. Its translation is CASSLERERYTGELFF.

The chain carries TRBV3-1 and TRBJ2-1, with 12 bases matching TRBD2. There are 15 residues in the CDR3. CDR1 LGHDT and CDR2 YNNKEL come from the germline V gene (reference sequence). J was trimmed by 4 bases and V by 8 bases; bases with no gene match: 6. CDR3 sequence: CASSSGGAYYNEQFF. CDR3 sequence (DNA): TGTGCCAGCTCTAGCGGGGGGGCCTATTACAATGAGCAGTTCTTC.